This T cell receptor beta chain was retrieved from a study of T cell responses to AZD1222 COVID-19 vaccine. Here immunoSEQ multiplex PCR was the method, and the copy in TCRdb shows in-frame clones only, minus some. The sample carries about 170,000 clones, 85% to 90% recorded once. Study-wide points: Among those given AZD1222, only 5 to 7 were seropositive at baseline. Reportedly, nearly half of unique spike TCRs recognized epitopes outside B.1.351/B.1.1.7 mutations. There were mostly white British donors and more females than males, and clonal diversity was possibly underestimated.

With regard to this clone: No antigen is known for it.

This CDR3 region has 14 residues. V shed 5 bases and J shed 7 bases, with 18 bases lying between them. The germline V gene has CDR1 MDHEN and CDR2 SYDVKM. This clonotype was sampled from an adult in good health. The rearrangement joins TRBV28 to TRBJ2-7, with a tentative D call TRBD2 (6 bases). This sample comprised peripheral blood, obtained on day 0 of AZD1222 vaccination. The CDR3 DNA follows: TGTGCCAGCAGTCCGGGACTTCGGGCGGGGGAGCAGTACGTC. Protein: CASSPGLRAGEQYV.